The present T cell receptor (beta chain) was sequenced within a study of cytomegalovirus exposure and HLA in healthy donors. The V and J ends lost 3 bases and 3 bases respectively, with 15 bases between them. The germline CDR1 and CDR2 sequences are SGHAT and FQNNGV. The CDR3 spans 15 residues. The PCR contained 60 Vbeta and 13 Jbeta primers. Measured with immunoSEQ multiplex PCR; TCRdb has only the in-frame clones, and not every one. Seen in this sample are roughly 42,000 clones; the ten most common clones hold 1% to 1.5%. All donors participated as healthy donors of bone marrow. General study points: The study flagged about 160 TCR beta chains as cytomegalovirus-associated. Prior analysis indicated that the majority of TCR beta V segments exhibited productivity approximately 90% or approximately 30% of the time.

With regard to this clone: The antigen is undetermined.

V and J are TRBV11-2 and TRBJ2-7; possible D gene TRBD2, 6 bases. Specimen: PBMCs. The sequence came from a man aged 30 to 45 in good health and CMV-seronegative. CDR3 nucleotides: TGTGCCAGCAGCTTCTCCCTAGCGACTCACTACGAGCAGTACTTC. Its translation is CASSFSLATHYEQYF.